One and the same sample provided the 3 T cell receptor beta chains below, sequenced in a study of shared clonotypes between healthy human individuals. Data came from immunoSEQ multiplex PCR; TCRdb stores just in-frame clones and leaves some out. Of about 1 million clones in the sample, 65% to 75% are singletons; the top ten hold approximately 1.5%. Material for sequencing was memory CD4+ T cells sorted from blood. Subset here: CD45RA-negative fraction. These receptors were collected from a man younger than 35 in good health.

This rearrangement joins TRBV5-8 to TRBJ1-6; D may be TRBD1 (6 bases). The CDR3 totals 16 residues. The germline V gene encodes CDR1 SGHTS and CDR2 YDEGEE. Trimming stripped 4 bases from V and 2 bases from J, with 13 bases between. CDR3 loop: CASSHRQATYNSPLHF. For the CDR3, the DNA is TGTGCCAGCAGCCATAGACAGGCCACCTATAATTCACCCCTCCACTTT.

V is TRBV11-2 and J is TRBJ1-3; D uncertain. Trimming removed 4 bases from V and 1 base from J, with 8 bases in between. Germline loops: CDR1 SGHAT, CDR2 FQNNGV. This CDR3 comprises 14 residues. The chain's CDR3 is CASSYSRSGNTIYF. The DNA for the CDR3 is TGTGCCAGCAGCTACTCAAGGTCTGGAAACACCATATATTTT.

The chain uses TRBV5-8 and TRBJ1-5; D is undetermined. CDR3 length: 15 residues. In germline, CDR1 is SGHTS, CDR2 YDEGEE. With 4 bases removed from V and 3 bases from J, the gap between germline ends came to 14 bases. CDR3 amino acids: CASSPGTKANQPQHF. DNA of the CDR3: TGTGCCAGCAGCCCAGGAACAAAGGCCAATCAGCCCCAGCATTTT.